The 15 T cell receptor beta chains presented below share a single source sample, sequenced in a study of blood T cell repertoires in COVID-19. Sequencing used immunoSEQ multiplex PCR; TCRdb keeps in-frame clones, though not all of them. This table has roughly 500,000 clones, roughly nine tenths appearing once. Sequencing used peripheral blood. These receptors all stem from a young man with COVID-19, enrolled during active disease.

This clone appeared a few times. This rearrangement joins TRBV19 to TRBJ2-7; 8 bases are shared with TRBD1. The length of the CDR3 is 14 residues. Per germline, CDR1 LNHDA and CDR2 SQIVND (reference sequence). The ends lost 6 bases at V and 5 bases at J; junction bases unmatched: 9. CDR3 region: CASRPWTGSDEQYF. The CDR3 region has the DNA TGTGCCAGTAGACCCTGGACAGGGAGTGACGAGCAGTACTTC.

The chain carries TRBV2 and TRBJ1-2; D remains ambiguous. V was cut by 4 bases and J by 3 bases, with 6 bases left in between. The germline V gene has CDR1 SNHLY and CDR2 FYNNEI. CDR3 size: 12 residues. The DNA for the CDR3 is TGTGCCAGCAGTGTCGGGGACTATGGCTACACCTTC. Its protein is CASSVGDYGYTF.

V usage is TRBV24-1 and J usage is TRBJ2-3, with 13 bases aligning to TRBD2. V lost 2 bases and J lost 2; bases outside the gene matches: 3. The germline CDR1 and CDR2 sequences are KGHDR and SFDVKD. The CDR3 extends over 17 amino acids. CDR3 bases: TGTGCCACCAGTGATTCCGGACTAGCGGGGGACACAGATACGCAGTATTTT. Its protein is CATSDSGLAGDTDTQYF.

The chain carries TRBV11-3 and TRBJ2-1, with 9 bases fitting TRBD1. The CDR3 spans 16 residues. V trimming: 5 bases; J trimming: 8 bases; junction bases outside the gene matches: 13. The germline CDR1 and CDR2 sequences are SGHNT and YENEEA. CDR3 loop: CASSHLGTGLAHEQFF. The DNA for the CDR3 is TGTGCCAGCAGCCACCTCGGGACAGGGTTGGCCCATGAGCAGTTCTTC.

This clone came up a few times. The gene calls are TRBV6-2 or TRBV6-3 and TRBJ1-1; TRBD1 is a possible D gene (6 bases). CDR3 size: 13 residues. The V and J ends lost 6 bases and 1 base respectively, with 9 bases between them. Germline V gene data show CDR1 as MNHEY and CDR2 as SVGEGT. The CDR3 region is CASSQQGNTEAFF. In DNA form, the CDR3 reads TGTGCCAGCAGCCAACAGGGGAACACTGAAGCTTTCTTT.

The chain recombines TRBV19 with TRBJ2-3; D not certain. Germline V gene lookup returns CDR1 LNHDA and CDR2 SQIVND (reference sequence). The CDR3 consists of 12 residues. The V end was cut by 5 bases, the J end by 3 bases, with 6 bases between. CDR3 coding DNA: TGTGCCAGTAGTGTTAAAACAGATACGCAGTATTTT. Translation gives CASSVKTDTQYF. Variable domain in full (rest from reference TRBV19 and TRBJ2-3): DGGITQSPKYLFRKEGQNVTLSCEQNLNHDAMYWYRQDPGQGLRLIYYSQIVNDFQKGDIAEGYSVSREKKESFPLTVTSAQKNPTAFYLCASSVKTDTQYFGPGTRLTVL.

This clone was found once. J is TRBJ1-1 and V is TRBV19; 8 bases are a match to TRBD1. Germline assignment: CDR1 LNHDA and CDR2 SQIVND (reference sequence). Unmatched junction bases numbered 12, after V lost 6 bases and J lost 6 bases. The CDR3 totals 15 residues. CDR3 loop: CASSPTGALDPEAFF. CDR3 nucleotide sequence: TGTGCCAGTAGCCCGACAGGGGCCCTCGACCCTGAAGCTTTCTTT.

The sample holds a few counts of this clone. The chain is built from TRBV6-1 and TRBJ1-1; tentatively, D is TRBD1 (6 bases). Per germline, CDR1 MNHNS and CDR2 SASEGT. Deletions cut 2 bases from V and 4 bases from J, with 14 bases between. The CDR3 length is 15 residues. The CDR3 sequence is CASSEYVRGATEAFF. CDR3 DNA: TGTGCCAGCAGTGAATACGTCAGGGGAGCCACTGAAGCTTTCTTT.

The chain employs TRBV7-9 and TRBJ2-7; 7 nucleotides align to TRBD2. V was pared by 5 bases and J by 4 bases, with 17 bases of the junction left unmatched. This CDR3 is built from 17 residues. Germline values: CDR1 SEHNR, CDR2 FQNEAQ (reference sequence). The DNA of the CDR3 is TGTGCCAGCAGCGCCTGGACTAGTCCCCCGGGTAGATACGAGCAGTACTTC. Translated: CASSAWTSPPGRYEQYF.

The chain carries TRBV19 and TRBJ2-7; TRBD2 matches at 7 bases. J lost 6 bases, V lost 6 bases, and 17 bases had no gene match. From germline, CDR1 is LNHDA and CDR2 SQIVND (reference sequence). There are 16 residues in the CDR3. CDR3 coding DNA: TGTGCCAGTAGCGACCAACCCAGGGTTTCGGGGGGCGAGCAGTACTTC. Its protein product is CASSDQPRVSGGEQYF.

The V and J genes are TRBV19 and TRBJ2-1; a possible D gene is TRBD2 (6 bases). V lost 6 bases, J lost 0 bases, and 12 bases lay in between. CDR3 length: 15 amino acids. Germline lookup yields CDR1 LNHDA and CDR2 SQIVND (reference sequence). Here the CDR3 reads CASSRDGSSYNEQFF. The CDR3 coding sequence is TGTGCCAGTAGCCGGGACGGGAGCTCCTACAATGAGCAGTTCTTC.

This clone has more than one count but fewer than ten. The sample contains more than one DNA sequence encoding this CDR3. The chain is built from TRBV5-4 and TRBJ2-1, with TRBD2 matching over 11 bases. V was pared by 3 bases and J by 5 bases, with 4 bases of the junction left unmatched. The CDR3 is made up of 15 amino acids. Germline-derived CDR1 and CDR2 are SGHNT and YYREEE (reference sequence). CDR3 sequence reads: CASSSRLAGNNEQFF. CDR3 sequence (DNA): TGTGCCAGCAGCTCTCGACTAGCGGGGAACAATGAGCAGTTCTTC.

Only a few counts were recorded for this clone. Other DNA variants within this sample encode the same CDR3. The V gene is TRBV30, the J gene TRBJ1-5, with D possibly matching TRBD1 (5 bases). The germline gives CDR1 GTSNPN, CDR2 SVGIG (reference sequence). There are 12 residues in the CDR3. The germline V and J ends were trimmed by 0 bases and 10 bases, with 10 bases remaining between them. The CDR3 DNA is TGTGCCTGGAGTGTACAAGGACAACCCCAGCATTTT. It yields the protein CAWSVQGQPQHF.

This chain uses TRBV15 with TRBJ1-4, with D uncertain. Trimming took off 0 bases at V and 8 bases at J, with 16 bases between the two ends. The CDR3 loop spans 16 amino acids. From germline, CDR1 is LNHNV and CDR2 YYDKDF (reference sequence). CDR3 residues: CATSRDLGATWEKLFF. As DNA, the CDR3 is TGTGCCACCAGCAGAGATCTGGGCGCAACATGGGAAAAACTGTTTTTT.

V gene TRBV7-9 combines with J gene TRBJ2-1; 10 nucleotides line up with TRBD1. The germline V gene encodes CDR1 SEHNR and CDR2 FQNEAQ (reference sequence). The CDR3 is 15 amino acids. Trimming took 5 bases from V and 6 from J; bases not matched to a gene: 7. CDR3 coding DNA: TGTGCCAGCAGCCCCGGGACAGGGGTAACCAATGAGCAGTTCTTC. Amino acid sequence: CASSPGTGVTNEQFF.